This TCR beta chain came from a study of T cells in Graves' hyperthyroidism and ophthalmopathy. Study-wide results and caveats: A 13 V-J signature model discriminated ophthalmopathy versus stable hyperthyroidism. Blood also showed most of the thyroid clonotypes that were expanded above 0.001.

From germline, CDR1 is SQVTM and CDR2 ANQGSEA. The CDR3 consists of 12 residues. The V gene lost 6 bases and the J gene lost 5 bases, with 13 bases spanning the gap. With regard to this clonotype: Antigen specificity is unknown.

Regions amplified from RNA transcripts were the TCR beta CDR3 regions. HTBI primers were used for first-round RT-PCR of the TCR CDR3. TCRdb itself ran the multiplex PCR reads through MiXCR, one entry per CDR3 protein. The sample shows fewer than 650,000 distinct CDR3 sequences, roughly 14% of them seen only once. Fresh peripheral blood, 10 ml, was the source of the PBMCs. The sequenced material came from blood. The clonotype comes from a woman aged 40 to 49 with Graves' ophthalmopathy. The chain employs TRBV29-1 and TRBJ2-5; D gene uncertain. This CDR3 is CSVRRGSETQYF. The CDR3 bases are TGCAGCGTGAGGCGTGGCAGCGAGACCCAGTACTTC.